This T cell receptor (beta chain) was captured by sequencing in a study of identical twins. Unique molecular identifiers were in the cDNA, with template-switch universal primer binding. TCRdb itself ran the 5' RACE reads through MiXCR, one entry per CDR3 protein. The sample comprises about 1.7 million distinct CDR3 sequences, roughly a third of which are singletons, and around 0.25% rests with the top ten. Findings and limits, study-wide: When twins shared out-of-frame alpha sequences, those sequences had excess low generation probability. Within monozygotic twins, out-of-frame TCR alpha sharing was underestimated by the models. Possibly, invariant MAIT and iNKT cells partly confounded zero-insertion analyses.

Note on this clonotype: No antigen is known for it.

V dropped 5 bases and J dropped 5; count of bases not matched to a gene: 5. The CDR3 has 14 residues. Germline V CDR1 and CDR2: MNHNY, SVGAGI (reference sequence). This TCR derives from a newborn girl in good health. The sequenced material came from cord blood. This chain connects TRBV6-6 to TRBJ1-4; 7 bases fit TRBD1. The CDR3 loop is CASSRQGPNEKLFF. For the CDR3, the DNA is TGTGCCAGCAGTCGACAGGGACCCAATGAAAAACTGTTTTTT.